The rows below give T cell receptor beta chains drawn from one sample of a study of Graves' ophthalmopathy and Graves' hyperthyroidism. TCRdb re-called the multiplex PCR reads through MiXCR, storing one row per CDR3 protein. The sample consists of some 250,000 distinct CDR3 sequences, around 42% of them appearing once. Input material: peripheral blood. Receptors were obtained from an adult man with Graves' ophthalmopathy. Both conserved end residues are part of each CDR3. D genes are given only for firm matches. Clone size, where shown, is once, few, many, or a class for clones that have expanded.

size	J	D	V	DNA	CDR3
NA	TRBJ1-2	NA	TRBV7-3	TGTGCCAGCAGCTCGCCGGGGTCGGGCGGCTACACCTTC	CASSSPGSGGYTF
NA	TRBJ1-1	NA	TRBV6-5	TGTGCCAGCAGTTACTCTGGTCCCGGGACTGAAGCTTTCTTT	CASSYSGPGTEAFF
NA	TRBJ2-3	NA	TRBV7-8	TGTGCCAGCAGCGGGGGTTTCACAGATACGCAGTATTTT	CASSGGFTDTQYF
NA	TRBJ2-7	NA	TRBV5-6	TGTGCCAGCAGCACCAGAGCCTACGAGCAGTACTTC	CASSTRAYEQYF
NA	TRBJ1-5	NA	TRBV19	TGTGCCAGTAAGGGCAGGGGTATAAATCCCCAGCATTTT	CASKGRGINPQHF
few	TRBJ2-7	TRBD1	TRBV20-1	TGCAGTGCTAGAGATCACAGGGGGTACGAGCAGTACTTC	CSARDHRGYEQYF
NA	TRBJ1-2	NA	TRBV2	TGTGCCAGCAGCCAGGGCCCTGGGAGCGGGGGCTACACCTTC	CASSQGPGSGGYTF
NA	TRBJ1-4	NA	TRBV9	TGTGCCAGCAGCTCCGGACCATACAAAGCTGTAACATTGTGGGACCTGGTCTCGTATGAAAAACTGTTTTTT	CASSSGPYKAVTLWDLVSYEKLFF
NA	TRBJ1-4	TRBD1	TRBV7-2	TGTGCCAGCACCGGGACAGGTTTAGGGAATGAAAAACTGTTTTTT	CASTGTGLGNEKLFF
NA	TRBJ2-5	NA	TRBV7-3	TGTGCCAGCAGCTTATGGATGCAAGAGACCCAGTACTTC	CASSLWMQETQYF
NA	TRBJ2-3	NA	TRBV7-9	TGTGCCAGCAGCTTAGTATGGGGAGGTACGCAGTATTTT	CASSLVWGGTQYF
few	TRBJ1-2	TRBD1	TRBV7-7	TGTGCTAGCAGCCAAAGGTCGTGGACAGGCCGAAGTAACTATGGCTACACCTTC	CASSQRSWTGRSNYGYTF
NA	TRBJ2-5	TRBD2	TRBV7-2	TGTGCCAGCAGCTCAATTAGCGGGGGGGCCCCCGAGACCCAGTACTTC	CASSSISGGAPETQYF
NA	TRBJ1-6	NA	TRBV12-3/TRBV12-4	TGTGCCAGCAGTGGTGGAGTACGGTCACCCCTCCACTTT	CASSGGVRSPLHF
NA	TRBJ2-2	NA	TRBV9	TGTGCCAGCAGCCTGCAGAACACCGGGGAGCTGTTTTTT	CASSLQNTGELFF
NA	TRBJ1-2	NA	TRBV7-9	TGTGCCAGCAGCTTAGCGACAGGTCGCTATGGCTACACCTTC	CASSLATGRYGYTF
few	TRBJ2-7	NA	TRBV6-5	TGTGCCAGCAGTTACTCGCCCGGCACCTACGAGCAGTACTTC	CASSYSPGTYEQYF
NA	TRBJ1-5	NA	TRBV27	TGTGCCAGCAGCGGGCGGGGGGTCAATCAGCCCCAGCATTTT	CASSGRGVNQPQHF
few	TRBJ1-1	NA	TRBV20-1	TGCAGTGCTAGAGTTCGAGCAAGCACTGAAGCTTTCTTT	CSARVRASTEAFF
few	TRBJ2-7	TRBD1	TRBV6-5	TGTGCCAGCAGACCCCTCGTACAGGGGGCCACAGGATACGAGCAGTACTTC	CASRPLVQGATGYEQYF
many	TRBJ1-2	TRBD1	TRBV29-1	TGCAGCGTTGAAGGACAGGGATACTATGGCTACACCTTC	CSVEGQGYYGYTF
once	TRBJ1-6	NA	TRBV7-3	TGTGCCAGCAGCCCATCCCTTTTAGATCGGGGGGGGTCACCCCTCCACTTT	CASSPSLLDRGGSPLHF
many	TRBJ2-7	NA	TRBV29-1	TGCAGCGTCCTAAGCAGGGGAGACTACGAGCAGTACTTC	CSVLSRGDYEQYF
NA	TRBJ2-5	NA	TRBV2	TGTGCCAGCAGTGCAGGGAGGAGTAGCTGGGAGACCCAGTACTTC	CASSAGRSSWETQYF
NA	TRBJ1-2	NA	TRBV2	TGTGCCAGCAGTGAAAAGGGCACAGATGGCTACACCTTC	CASSEKGTDGYTF
once	TRBJ2-7	NA	TRBV20-1	TGCAGTGCTAGGGTTGACTTCACAAACTCCTACGAGCAGTACTTC	CSARVDFTNSYEQYF
NA	TRBJ2-2	NA	TRBV20-1	TGCAGTGCTAGACTAAGCGGGTCGAACACCGGGGAGCTGTTTTTT	CSARLSGSNTGELFF
NA	TRBJ2-5	TRBD1	TRBV10-3	TGTGCCATCAGTAAAGACAGGGGGAGAGAGACCCAGTACTTC	CAISKDRGRETQYF
NA	TRBJ2-7	TRBD2	TRBV5-6	TGTGCCAGCAGCTTAGACCTTGGCCTAGCGGGCTCCTACGAGCAGTACTTC	CASSLDLGLAGSYEQYF
NA	TRBJ2-1	TRBD1	TRBV11-2	TGTGCCAGCAGCTTAGAAACGGGACAGGGCCATGAGCAGTTCTTC	CASSLETGQGHEQFF
few	TRBJ2-7	TRBD2	TRBV20-1	TGCAGTGCTAAAGCGGGAGCGTCCTACGAGCAGTACTTC	CSAKAGASYEQYF
NA	TRBJ1-1	NA	TRBV10-3	TGTGCCAGCAGGAAGACAGTGAACACTGAAGCTTTCTTT	CASRKTVNTEAFF
NA	TRBJ2-2	TRBD2	TRBV29-1	TGCAGCGTTGATGGTAGCGGGAGAGCCGGGGAGCTGTTTTTT	CSVDGSGRAGELFF
NA	TRBJ2-2	NA	TRBV9	TGTGCCAGCAGCGAGGGGCATCTGAACACCGGGGAGCTGTTTTTT	CASSEGHLNTGELFF
few	TRBJ1-2	TRBD1	TRBV7-8	TGTGCCAGCAGCTTATGGGCAGGACAGGGAAAAGCTTTCTACACCTTC	CASSLWAGQGKAFYTF
NA	TRBJ1-2	NA	TRBV15	TGTGCCACCAGCGGGGGGGATGTTTATGGCTACACCTTC	CATSGGDVYGYTF
NA	TRBJ1-1	NA	TRBV29-1	TGCAGCCTCTCCCAGGGCTACACTGAAGCTTTCTTT	CSLSQGYTEAFF
NA	TRBJ2-7	NA	TRBV29-1	TGCAGCGTTGAAAGCTCCACCTCCTACGAGCAGTACTTC	CSVESSTSYEQYF
NA	TRBJ1-2	TRBD1	TRBV7-3	TGTGCCAGCAGCTTGGTCCCGGGACAGGGGAAAGGCTACACCTTC	CASSLVPGQGKGYTF
NA	TRBJ2-6	NA	TRBV7-8	TGTGCCAGCAGCGCGCTCGACGGGGCCAACGTCCTGACTTTC	CASSALDGANVLTF
once	TRBJ1-5	NA	TRBV19	TGTGCCAGTAGTATACGGTATAGCAATCAGCCCCAGCATTTT	CASSIRYSNQPQHF